Listed below are T cell receptor beta chains from one sample, sequenced in a study of identical twins. TCRdb passed the 5' RACE reads through MiXCR, listing each CDR3 protein once. Among 1.5 million to 2 million distinct CDR3 sequences listed, about 31% were seen once. Sequences were obtained from cord blood. These receptors all come from a newborn girl in good health. Each CDR3 is given with its conserved first and last residue. The order of the fields is V gene, CDR3 length, clone size, J gene, D gene, CDR3 DNA, CDR3 protein. D genes are given only for firm matches. The size of a clone is reported for some rows only, either as once, few or many, or as a class for expanded clones.

v_call: TRBV28; cdr3_length: 15; clone_size: .; j_call: TRBJ2-1; d_call: TRBD2; cdr3_nt: TGTGCCAGCAGTTTATTGAGGTCGGGAGGCGGAGGCCCGTTCTTC; cdr3_aa: CASSLLRSGGGGPFF
v_call: TRBV6-5; cdr3_length: 12; clone_size: few; j_call: TRBJ2-1; d_call: .; cdr3_nt: TGTGCCAGCAGTTACAATAGGAATGAGCAGTTCTTC; cdr3_aa: CASSYNRNEQFF
v_call: TRBV20-1; cdr3_length: 13; clone_size: few; j_call: TRBJ1-4; d_call: .; cdr3_nt: TGCAGTGCTAGAGATGGGGGTCTTGAAAAACTGTTTTTT; cdr3_aa: CSARDGGLEKLFF
v_call: TRBV20-1; cdr3_length: 17; clone_size: few; j_call: TRBJ2-1; d_call: .; cdr3_nt: TGCAGTGCCGGAGACGCACTCTGGGGCAACTCCTACAATGAGCAGTTCTTC; cdr3_aa: CSAGDALWGNSYNEQFF
v_call: TRBV5-1; cdr3_length: 16; clone_size: .; j_call: TRBJ2-3; d_call: .; cdr3_nt: TGCGCCAGCAGCTTTGCTGAAGGGGGTCCCACAGATGCGCAGTATTTT; cdr3_aa: CASSFAEGGPTDAQYF
v_call: TRBV5-1; cdr3_length: 14; clone_size: .; j_call: TRBJ2-2; d_call: .; cdr3_nt: TGCGCCAGCAGCTTGGCTTGGGCTACCGGGGAGCTGTTTTTT; cdr3_aa: CASSLAWATGELFF
v_call: TRBV5-1; cdr3_length: 13; clone_size: .; j_call: TRBJ2-4; d_call: TRBD2; cdr3_nt: TGCGCCAGCAGTTTCGGGGGGGCCAACATTCAGTACTTC; cdr3_aa: CASSFGGANIQYF
v_call: TRBV9; cdr3_length: 17; clone_size: .; j_call: TRBJ2-1; d_call: TRBD2; cdr3_nt: TGTGCCAGCAGCACGCGGGGGGCCCCGACCTCCTACAATGAGCAGTTCTTC; cdr3_aa: CASSTRGAPTSYNEQFF
v_call: TRBV29-1; cdr3_length: 12; clone_size: few; j_call: TRBJ1-2; d_call: .; cdr3_nt: TGCAGCGTTAACAGGAGCCCCTATGGCTACACCTTC; cdr3_aa: CSVNRSPYGYTF
v_call: TRBV6-2/TRBV6-3; cdr3_length: 15; clone_size: few; j_call: TRBJ2-1; d_call: .; cdr3_nt: TGTGCCAGCAGTTATTTGGAATGGCCCTCCTACGAGCAGTTCTTC; cdr3_aa: CASSYLEWPSYEQFF
v_call: TRBV6-4; cdr3_length: 13; clone_size: few; j_call: TRBJ1-2; d_call: .; cdr3_nt: TGTGCCAGCAGTGCTGGCGGTTTGAGTGGCTACACCTTC; cdr3_aa: CASSAGGLSGYTF
v_call: TRBV7-9; cdr3_length: 12; clone_size: .; j_call: TRBJ2-3; d_call: .; cdr3_nt: TGTGCCAGCAGCCAAATAACAGATACGCAGTATTTT; cdr3_aa: CASSQITDTQYF
v_call: TRBV25-1; cdr3_length: 15; clone_size: .; j_call: TRBJ2-1; d_call: TRBD2; cdr3_nt: TGTGCCAGCAGTGGGGCGACTAGCGGGAGGGAAGAGCAGTTCTTC; cdr3_aa: CASSGATSGREEQFF